Listed here is a single TCR beta chain. Its antigen has not been determined. The record has no base qualities; no much larger clone is one base away. From the germline V gene (reference sequence), CDR1 is SGHKS and CDR2 is YYEKEE. The CDR3 starts with the cysteine, ends with the phenylalanine, and has 15 residues. The entry retains the CDR3 DNA only, 45 bases that are in frame from base 1. Trimming takes 0 bases from V and 3 bases from J, and the germline ends sit 12 bases apart. These data belong to a study of OX40 agonist ivuxolimab in advanced cancers. About the study as a whole: Ivuxolimab was a fully human IgG2 agonistic monoclonal antibody targeting the costimulatory receptor OX40 (CD134). Intravenous ivuxolimab was administered to patients every 2 weeks at six dose levels: 0.01, 0.1, 0.3, 1.5, 3 and 10 mg/kg. Among the approximately 50 dose-escalation patients, about 20 had hepatocellular carcinoma, about 15 melanoma, 9 renal cell carcinoma and 9 head and neck cancer. In the dose-escalation cohort, more than 75% of patients were male, and the mean age was approximately 55 years, with a range of roughly 20 to 80. Patients were allowed to have had prior anti-PD-1, anti-PD-L1 or anti-CTLA-4 therapy, and 30% to 40% of the dose-escalation patients had previously received checkpoint inhibitors. Partial responses occurred in three dose-escalation patients: two with cutaneous melanoma and one with hepatocellular carcinoma. Peripheral TCRbeta sequencing was intended to test whether TCR sequence diversity was altered and clonal T-cell expansion was caused by ivuxolimab. The paper covers the monotherapy dose-escalation part of the phase I ivuxolimab trial, which included N of about 50 patients. Overall study results and their limits: The antigen specificity of the peripheral T cells that underwent clonal expansion was not determined. At doses from 0.1 to 3.0 mg/kg, clonal expansion was seen in both CD4+ and CD8+ blood T cells between baseline and week 6. Low levels of normalized T-cell clonal expansion were also seen in some patients who did not respond. In the 0.1-3.0 mg/kg groups, partial responders had among the lowest normalized peripheral clonal expansion, particularly in CD8+ T cells. After ivuxolimab, CD8+ T cells had more expanded clones than CD4+ T cells on average.

Genomic DNA was extracted from sorted cells for sequencing of the TCRbeta CDR3 region. The immunoSEQ Assay was used for sequencing of TCRbeta CDR3 regions. TCRdb provides this immuneACCESS table in a form limited to in-frame rearrangements. Some clones are lacking; in checked studies, under half of them reflect an unresolved V gene, and why the rest are absent is not known. Across this sample there are about 55,000 clones, with 86% seen only once. The leading ten clones occupy roughly 13% of the sample. The trial excluded patients who had a history of autoimmune disease or who were on systemic immunosuppression. Peripheral blood for TCR sequencing was collected from all dose cohorts at baseline, on cycle 4 day 1, and on cycle 7 day 1. Samples came from an open-label, multicenter, first-in-human phase I dose-escalation trial of ivuxolimab. Adults with locally advanced or metastatic head and neck squamous cell, hepatocellular, melanoma or renal cell carcinoma were enrolled in the trial. Before TCR sequencing, CD4+ and CD8+ T cells were separately sorted from peripheral blood.

Specimen: CD4+ or CD8+ T cells sorted from blood, collected in a trial of the OX40 agonist ivuxolimab. This sequence originates from an adult with an advanced solid tumor such as melanoma, head and neck, liver or kidney cancer. Recombination linked TRBV5-5 to TRBJ1-2; the D region possibly corresponds to TRBD1 (5 bases align). In nucleotides, the sequence is TGTGCCAGCAGCTTGGTCGTGACAGACCACTATGGCTACACCTTC. It encodes CASSLVVTDHYGYTF.